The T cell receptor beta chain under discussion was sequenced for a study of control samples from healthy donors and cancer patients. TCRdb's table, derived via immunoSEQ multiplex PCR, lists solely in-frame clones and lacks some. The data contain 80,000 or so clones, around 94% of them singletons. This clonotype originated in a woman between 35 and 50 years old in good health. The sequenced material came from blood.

CDR3 residues: CASSPATGGRTEAFF. CDR3 DNA sequence: TGTGCCAGCTCACCCGCGACAGGGGGCCGGACTGAAGCTTTCTTT. The rearrangement uses TRBV18 and TRBJ1-1; 10 bases are shared with TRBD1. The CDR3 covers 15 residues. V was clipped by 3 bases and J by 5 bases; unmatched bases: 6. Germline assignment: CDR1 KGHSH and CDR2 LQKENI.